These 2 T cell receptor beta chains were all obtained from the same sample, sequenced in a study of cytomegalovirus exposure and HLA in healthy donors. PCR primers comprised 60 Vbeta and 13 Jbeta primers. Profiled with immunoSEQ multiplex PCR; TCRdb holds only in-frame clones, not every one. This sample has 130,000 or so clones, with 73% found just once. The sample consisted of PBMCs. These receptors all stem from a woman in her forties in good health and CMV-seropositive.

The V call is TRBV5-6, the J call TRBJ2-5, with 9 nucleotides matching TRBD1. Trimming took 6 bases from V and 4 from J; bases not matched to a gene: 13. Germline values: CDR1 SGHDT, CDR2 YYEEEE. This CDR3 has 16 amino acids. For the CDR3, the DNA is TGTGCCAGCAACTACAGGGGGCTTCAACGAGGAGAGACCCAGTACTTC. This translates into CASNYRGLQRGETQYF.

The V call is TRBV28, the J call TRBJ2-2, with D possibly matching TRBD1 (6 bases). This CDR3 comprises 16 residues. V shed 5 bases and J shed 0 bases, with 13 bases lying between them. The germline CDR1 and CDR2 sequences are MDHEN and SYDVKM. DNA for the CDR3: TGTGCCAGCAGTCCACCGGGACAAACGAACACCGGGGAGCTGTTTTTT. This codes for CASSPPGQTNTGELFF.